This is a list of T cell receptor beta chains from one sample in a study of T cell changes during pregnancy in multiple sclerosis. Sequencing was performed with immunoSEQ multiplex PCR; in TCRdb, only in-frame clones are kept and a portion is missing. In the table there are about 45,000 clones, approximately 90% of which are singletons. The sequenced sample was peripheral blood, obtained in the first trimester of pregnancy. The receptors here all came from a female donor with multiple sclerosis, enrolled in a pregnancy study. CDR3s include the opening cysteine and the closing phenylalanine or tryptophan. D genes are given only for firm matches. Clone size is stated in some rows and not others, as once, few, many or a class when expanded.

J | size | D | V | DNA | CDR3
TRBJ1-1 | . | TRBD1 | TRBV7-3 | TGTGCCAGCAGCTTAACCCCGACAGGGGGCACTGAAGCTTTCTTT | CASSLTPTGGTEAFF
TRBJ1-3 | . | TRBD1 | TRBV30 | TGTGCCTGGAGTGCCTGGACAGGGTGGACCATATATTTT | CAWSAWTGWTIYF
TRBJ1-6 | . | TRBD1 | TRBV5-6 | TGTGCCAGCAGCCCGACAGGGAGCAGTTCCTATAATTCACCCCTCCACTTT | CASSPTGSSSYNSPLHF
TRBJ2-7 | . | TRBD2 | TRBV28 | TGTGCCAGCCTCCCCTCCGAGGGGACTAGCTCCTACGAGCAGTACTTC | CASLPSEGTSSYEQYF
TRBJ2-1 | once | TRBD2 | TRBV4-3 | TGCGCCAGCAGCCAACACGGAACACTCGGGGGGGCCGCGGGTGAGGCGCAGTTCTTC | CASSQHGTLGGAAGEAQFF
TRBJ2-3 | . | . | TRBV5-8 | TGTGCCAGCAGCTCGGGCAGGGCTATGACAGATACGCAGTATTTT | CASSSGRAMTDTQYF
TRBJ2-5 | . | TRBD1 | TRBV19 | TGTGCCAGTAGTATAGGCCAGGGGGCATCGGGGGAGACCCAGTACTTC | CASSIGQGASGETQYF
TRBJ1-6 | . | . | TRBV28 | TGTGCCAGCAGAGCACAGGGCAGTTCACCCCTCCACTTT | CASRAQGSSPLHF
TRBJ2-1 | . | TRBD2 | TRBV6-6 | TGTGCCAGCAGTTACGGCGGGGGTGCCTACAATGAGCAGTTCTTC | CASSYGGGAYNEQFF
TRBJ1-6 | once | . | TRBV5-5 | TGTGCCAGCAGCTCGTGGGGGGGCCCTTCACCCCTCCACTTT | CASSSWGGPSPLHF
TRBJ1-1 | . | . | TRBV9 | TGTGCCAGCAGCGTCGACCCGACAGGCGAAGCTTTCTTT | CASSVDPTGEAFF
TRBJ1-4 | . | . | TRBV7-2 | TGTGCCAGCAGCTCCCGGCCAGCGGATGAAAAACTGTTTTTT | CASSSRPADEKLFF
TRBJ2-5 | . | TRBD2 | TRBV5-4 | TGTGCCAGCAGCCGGACTAGCGGGAGACAAGAGACCCAGTACTTC | CASSRTSGRQETQYF
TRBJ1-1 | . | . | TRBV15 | TGTGCCACCAGCAGAGAACAGATGAACACTGAAGCTTTCTTT | CATSREQMNTEAFF
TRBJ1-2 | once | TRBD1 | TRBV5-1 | TGCGCCAGCAGCTTGGCCCCTCAAGGACAGGGTGAGGGCTACACCTTC | CASSLAPQGQGEGYTF
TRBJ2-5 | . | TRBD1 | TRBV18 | TGTGCCAGCTCACAGGACAGGGGGCTAGAGACCCAGTACTTC | CASSQDRGLETQYF
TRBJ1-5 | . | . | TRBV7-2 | TGTGCCAGCACCCCGAATGCGGGCCAGCCCCAGCATTTT | CASTPNAGQPQHF
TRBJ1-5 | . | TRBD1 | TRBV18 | TGTGCCAGCCGGACAGGGGGCAATCAGCCCCAGCATTTT | CASRTGGNQPQHF
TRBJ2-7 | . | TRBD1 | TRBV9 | TGTGCCAGCAGCTCCGGACAGGGGCCCTCCTACGAGCAGTACTTC | CASSSGQGPSYEQYF
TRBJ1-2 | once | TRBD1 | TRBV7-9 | TGTGCCAGCAGCTTACGGCGACAGGGAACAAATGGCTACACCTTC | CASSLRRQGTNGYTF
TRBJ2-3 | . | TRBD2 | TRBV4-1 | TGCGCCAGCAGCCAAGGACTAGCGGGCACAGATACGCAGTATTTT | CASSQGLAGTDTQYF
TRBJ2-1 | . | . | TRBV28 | TGTGCCAGCAGTCCCCAGGGTAGTTCGAATGAGCAGTTCTTC | CASSPQGSSNEQFF
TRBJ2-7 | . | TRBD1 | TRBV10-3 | TGTGCCATCAAAAGGGACAGGGCATCCTACGAGCAGTACTTC | CAIKRDRASYEQYF
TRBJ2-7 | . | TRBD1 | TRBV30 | TGTGCCTGGAGTGTAGGACAGGGGCTTGCCTACGAGCAGTACTTC | CAWSVGQGLAYEQYF
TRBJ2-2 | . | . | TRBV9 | TGTGCCAGCAGCGTAGGTGGCGGAGCGAACACCGGGGAGCTGTTTTTT | CASSVGGGANTGELFF